The 18 T cell receptor beta chains below all came from one sample that was sequenced in a study of Graves' ophthalmopathy and Graves' hyperthyroidism. RNA transcripts yielded amplified TCR beta CDR3 regions. After a first-round RT-PCR with HTBI primers, a second-round multiplex PCR was run. TCRdb re-called the multiplex PCR reads with MiXCR, one entry per CDR3 protein. The sample gives a few hundred thousand distinct CDR3 sequences, 39% of which show up once; about 4.6% is in the top ten. The material sequenced was peripheral blood or thyroid tissue (not recorded which). Every receptor here comes from an adult man with Graves' hyperthyroidism.

Ten or more counts support this clonotype. The chain carries TRBV9 and TRBJ1-3; no reliable D call. CDR1 SGDLS and CDR2 YYNGEE come from the germline V gene. Trimming cost V 1 base and J 2 bases, with 10 bases left between them. The CDR3 sequence is 15 residues long. The CDR3 loop is CASSVSPGTGNTIYF. CDR3 sequence (DNA): TGTGCCAGCAGCGTATCCCCAGGAACTGGAAACACCATATATTTT.

This clonotype was recorded many times. V is TRBV29-1 and J is TRBJ2-2; 8 bases agree with TRBD1. The CDR3 loop spans 19 amino acids. Looked up from germline, CDR1 is SQVTM and CDR2 is ANQGSEA. Unmatched junction bases numbered 16, after V lost 4 bases and J lost 0 bases. CDR3 nucleotides: TGCAGCGTTGGAAGGAGGAGAAGACAGGGGATCGCGAACACCGGGGAGCTGTTTTTT. It encodes CSVGRRRRQGIANTGELFF.

Turning to this clonotype: Since no conserved phenylalanine or tryptophan closes the CDR3, a read error is the likely cause. The chain combines TRBV27 with TRBJ1-2; D uncertain. Germline V lookup: CDR1 MNHEY, CDR2 SMNVEV (reference sequence). The germline V and J ends were trimmed by 4 bases and 3 bases, with 9 bases remaining between them. The CDR3 covers 13 residues. CDR3 in amino acids: CASSSPADYGYTL. CDR3 DNA sequence: TGTGCCAGCAGTTCCCCGGCCGACTATGGCTACACCCTC.

This rearrangement joins TRBV5-1 to TRBJ2-7; 7 nucleotides line up with TRBD1. J lost 3 bases, V lost 2 bases, and 5 bases had no gene match. Germline-derived CDR1 and CDR2 are SGHRS and YFSETQ. The length of the CDR3 is 14 residues. CDR3 nucleotides: TGCGCCAGCAGCTTAGATCAGGGGGACTACGAGCAGTACTTC. Protein product: CASSLDQGDYEQYF.

This clonotype was recorded a few times. The J gene is TRBJ2-7, the V gene TRBV27; 9 bases are a match to TRBD1. CDR3 length: 14 residues. Germline V gene data show CDR1 as MNHEY and CDR2 as SMNVEV (reference sequence). The trim removed 4 bases at V and 0 bases at J, leaving 1 base unmatched. For the CDR3, the DNA is TGTGCCAGCAGTTGGACAGGGGCCTCCTACGAGCAGTACTTC. This gives the protein CASSWTGASYEQYF.

As to this clonotype: Just one base apart from a much larger clone, this may be a read error. The chain is built from TRBV14 and TRBJ2-5; D remains unclear. V lost 7 bases and J lost 1, with 10 bases in between. CDR3 length equals 13 residues. The germline gives CDR1 SGHDN, CDR2 FVKESK. The CDR3, as DNA: TGTGCCAGCAAGAGGACCATCCAAGAGACCCAGTACTTC. Its protein product is CASKRTIQETQYF.

Many counts were recorded for this clonotype. The chain couples TRBV20-1 to TRBJ2-5; weak D call: TRBD2 (5 bases). CDR1 and CDR2 from the germline V gene are DFQATT and SNEGSKA (reference sequence). V lost 1 base, J lost 0 bases, and 9 bases lay in between. The CDR3 is 14 residues long. CDR3 in DNA: TGCAGTGCTAGAGTTGGACTGTACCAAGAGACCCAGTACTTC. Amino acids: CSARVGLYQETQYF.

The gene calls are TRBV10-3 and TRBJ1-5, with 8 bases aligning to TRBD1. CDR3 length: 16 amino acids. CDR1 is ENHRY, CDR2 SYGVKD, per germline. Germline trimming cut 6 bases from V and 3 bases from J; bases unmatched to any gene: 10. The CDR3: CAIRAGTGDHNQPQHF. CDR3 nucleotide sequence: TGTGCCATCAGAGCCGGGACAGGAGACCACAATCAGCCCCAGCATTTT.

Points on this clonotype: Germline and junction disagree at one end, which may indicate a read error. V usage is TRBV19 and J usage is TRBJ2-7, with 7 nucleotides matching TRBD1. The CDR3 is 13 residues long. Per the germline V gene, CDR1 is LNHDA and CDR2 is SQIVND (reference sequence). The CDR3 DNA sequence: TGTGCCAATAGTACAACAGGGGCCTACGAGCAGTACTTC. Residues: CANSTTGAYEQYF.

In nucleotides, the CDR3 is TGTGCCAGCAGCCGTGTCGGGGGGACTGAAGCTTTCTTT. It is translated as CASSRVGGTEAFF. The rearrangement links TRBV12-3 or TRBV12-4 to TRBJ1-1; D is possibly TRBD1 (5 bases). V was trimmed by 6 bases and J by 5 bases, leaving 13 bases between them. This CDR3 region has 13 residues.

This clonotype showed up many times. The rearrangement joins TRBV7-9 to TRBJ1-4; possible D gene TRBD1, 5 bases. The V end lost 2 bases, the J end lost 8 bases, and 15 bases lay between the germline ends. Germline loops: CDR1 SEHNR, CDR2 FQNEAQ (reference sequence). The CDR3 is made up of 15 amino acids. DNA of the CDR3: TGTGCCAGCAGCTTAATCCGGGACCGGGAGGAAAAACTGTTTTTT. Translated, it gives CASSLIRDREEKLFF.

The chain recombines TRBV4-2 with TRBJ1-1; D perhaps matches TRBD1 (5 bases). This CDR3 contains 14 residues. Trimming left V 4 bases short and J 3 bases short, with 12 bases between. The germline CDR1 and CDR2 sequences are LGHNA and YNFKEQ. CDR3 protein: CASSPVRGDTEAFF. CDR3 DNA sequence: TGTGCCAGCAGCCCAGTGCGGGGGGACACTGAAGCTTTCTTT.

Remarks on this clonotype: The junction and the germline gene differ at one end; a read error may be behind it. The chain employs TRBV20-1 and TRBJ1-5; 7 bases agree with TRBD1. Germline-derived CDR1 and CDR2 are DFQATT and SNEGSKA (reference sequence). This CDR3 has 15 residues. As DNA, the CDR3 is TGTGCCTGGAGTCCGGGGCCAGGGGGGGGCCAGCCCCAGCATTTT. This gives the protein CAWSPGPGGGQPQHF.

The J gene is TRBJ2-2, the V gene TRBV10-3; a possible D gene is TRBD2 (5 bases). Germline loops: CDR1 ENHRY, CDR2 SYGVKD. The CDR3 has 19 amino acids. Trimming removed 4 bases from V and 2 bases from J, with 23 bases in between. CDR3 bases: TGTGCCATCAGTGTCCCCTTGGCTAGCAGAGGCCTAAACACCGGGGAGCTGTTTTTT. Protein sequence: CAISVPLASRGLNTGELFF.

The CDR3 DNA is TGCGCCAGCAGCTTACGACTAGCGGGAGGCGGGAATACCGGGGAGCTGTTTTTT. It encodes CASSLRLAGGGNTGELFF. V and J are TRBV4-1 and TRBJ2-2, with 13 bases that match TRBD2. This CDR3 is 18 amino acids long. J was trimmed by 5 bases and V by 5 bases; bases with no gene match: 11. Germline-derived CDR1 and CDR2 are MGHRA and YSYEKL.

The chain employs TRBV7-2 and TRBJ1-1; D not resolved. The CDR3 length is 16 residues. Deletions cut 3 bases from V and 3 bases from J, with 17 bases between. The germline V gene has CDR1 SGHTA and CDR2 FQGNSA. The chain's CDR3 is CASSLPGGVADTEAFF. CDR3 DNA: TGTGCCAGCAGCTTGCCGGGTGGTGTGGCGGACACTGAAGCTTTCTTT.

This clonotype was recorded a few times. V is TRBV4-2 and J is TRBJ1-5, with 9 bases fitting TRBD1. Looked up from germline, CDR1 is LGHNA and CDR2 is YNFKEQ. The CDR3 extends over 15 amino acids. Trimming cost V 4 bases and J 5 bases; bases outside gene matches: 6. CDR3 nucleotide sequence: TGTGCCAGCAGCCGTTCGGACAGGGGAGATCAGCCCCAGCATTTT. Protein product: CASSRSDRGDQPQHF.

This clonotype has a handful of counts. CDR3 amino acids: CASSPAGGRGQYF. The CDR3 coding sequence is TGTGCCAGCAGCCCAGCGGGTGGTCGGGGGCAGTATTTT. This chain uses TRBV7-2 with TRBJ2-3; weak D call: TRBD2 (6 bases). CDR3 size: 13 residues. CDR1 is SGHTA, CDR2 FQGNSA, per germline. With 5 bases removed from V and 11 bases from J, the gap between germline ends came to 17 bases.